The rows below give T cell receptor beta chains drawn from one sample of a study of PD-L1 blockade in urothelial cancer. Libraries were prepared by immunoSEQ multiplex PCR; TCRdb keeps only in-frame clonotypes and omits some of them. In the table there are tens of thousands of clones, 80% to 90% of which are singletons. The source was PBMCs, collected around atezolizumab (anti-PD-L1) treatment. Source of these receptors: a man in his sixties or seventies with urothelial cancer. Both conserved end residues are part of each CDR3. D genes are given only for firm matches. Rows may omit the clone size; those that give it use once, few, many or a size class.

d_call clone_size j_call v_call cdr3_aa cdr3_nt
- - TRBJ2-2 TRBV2 CASSKGTGELFF TGTGCCAGCAGTAAGGGGACCGGGGAGCTGTTTTTT
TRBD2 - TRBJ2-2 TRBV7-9 CASSYDPGLAERAGELFF TGTGCCAGCAGTTACGACCCCGGACTAGCGGAAAGGGCCGGGGAGCTGTTTTTT
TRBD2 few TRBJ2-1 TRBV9 CASSVGRAGSGLAFLDEQFF TGTGCCAGCAGCGTAGGGAGAGCGGGCTCGGGACTAGCTTTTCTCGATGAGCAGTTCTTC
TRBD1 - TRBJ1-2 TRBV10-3 CAIRDPGQGAGGYTF TGTGCCATCAGGGATCCGGGACAGGGGGCAGGGGGCTACACCTTC
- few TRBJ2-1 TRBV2 CASSEGGLAYRNEQFF TGTGCCAGCAGTGAAGGTGGTCTAGCGTATCGCAATGAGCAGTTCTTC
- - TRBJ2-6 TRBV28 CASSSRANVLTF TGTGCCAGCAGTTCTAGGGCCAACGTCCTGACTTTC
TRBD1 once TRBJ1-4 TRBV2 CASSEDRGVANEKLFF TGTGCCAGCAGTGAGGACAGGGGTGTAGCTAATGAAAAACTGTTTTTT
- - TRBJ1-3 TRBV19 CASVQGHRSGNTIYF TGTGCCAGTGTACAGGGACACCGCTCTGGAAACACCATATATTTT
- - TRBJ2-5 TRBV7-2 CASSLGRLGGPMGETQYF TGTGCCAGCAGCTTAGGACGTTTGGGGGGGCCAATGGGGGAGACCCAGTACTTC
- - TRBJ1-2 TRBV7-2 CASSLDRRYGYTF TGTGCCAGCAGCCTGGACAGACGGTATGGCTACACCTTC
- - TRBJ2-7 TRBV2 CAKGTPSSYEQYF TGTGCCAAAGGGACACCGAGCTCCTACGAGCAGTACTTC
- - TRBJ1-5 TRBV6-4 CASSEDNGQPQHF TGTGCCAGCAGTGAAGACAATGGGCAGCCCCAGCATTTT
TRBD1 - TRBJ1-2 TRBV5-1 CASSLGQGSGGYTF TGCGCCAGCAGTCTGGGACAGGGATCGGGAGGCTACACCTTC
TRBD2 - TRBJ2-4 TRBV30 CAWSPGGEFGAKNIQYF TGTGCCTGGAGTCCGGGAGGGGAATTTGGGGCCAAAAACATTCAGTACTTC
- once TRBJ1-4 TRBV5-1 CASSLGESNEKLFF TGCGCCAGCAGCTTGGGCGAATCTAATGAAAAACTGTTTTTT
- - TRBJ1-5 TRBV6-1 CASTQGFDQPQHF TGTGCCAGTACTCAGGGGTTTGATCAGCCCCAGCATTTT
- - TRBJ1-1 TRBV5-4 CASSHLPPDRVEAFF TGTGCCAGCAGCCATCTCCCCCCGGACAGAGTTGAAGCTTTCTTT
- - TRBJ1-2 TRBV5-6 CASSPDLGGVGNYGYTF TGTGCCAGCAGCCCGGACTTAGGAGGGGTAGGCAACTATGGCTACACCTTC
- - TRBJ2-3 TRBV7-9 CASSGGQGGTDTQYF TGTGCCAGCAGCGGGGGCCAGGGCGGGACAGATACGCAGTATTTT
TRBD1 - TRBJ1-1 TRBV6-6 CASSPGTGGNTEAFF TGTGCCAGCAGCCCCGGGACAGGGGGGAACACTGAAGCTTTCTTT
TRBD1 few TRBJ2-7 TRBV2 CASSLVGGNEQYF TGTGCCAGCAGCCTGGTAGGGGGCAACGAGCAGTACTTC
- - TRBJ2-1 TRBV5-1 CASSLAGDSTSRNEQFF TGCGCCAGCAGCTTGGCCGGGGACTCCACCTCTAGGAATGAGCAGTTCTTC
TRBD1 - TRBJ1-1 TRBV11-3 CASSQPTGGTEAFF TGTGCCAGCAGTCAACCGACAGGGGGCACTGAAGCTTTCTTT
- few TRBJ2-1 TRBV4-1 CASSQAGIPPYNEQFF TGCGCCAGCAGCCAAGCGGGGATCCCACCCTACAATGAGCAGTTCTTC
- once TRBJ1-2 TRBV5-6 CASRLGQINYGYTF TGTGCCAGCAGATTGGGACAAATTAACTATGGCTACACCTTC
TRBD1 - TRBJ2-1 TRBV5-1 CASSLRGQGTEQFF TGCGCCAGCAGCTTGCGCGGACAGGGTACAGAGCAGTTCTTC
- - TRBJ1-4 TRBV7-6 CASSVSANEKLFF TGTGCCAGCTCCGTTTCCGCTAATGAAAAACTGTTTTTT
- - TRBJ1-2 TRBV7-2 CASSLRQTNYGYTF TGTGCCAGCAGCTTACGACAGACTAACTATGGCTACACCTTC
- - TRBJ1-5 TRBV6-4 CASSDSRKEVHQPQHF TGTGCCAGCAGTGACTCCCGGAAGGAGGTACATCAGCCCCAGCATTTT
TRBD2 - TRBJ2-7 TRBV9 CASSVSAGGPYEQYF TGTGCCAGCAGCGTGTCGGCGGGAGGGCCTTACGAGCAGTACTTC
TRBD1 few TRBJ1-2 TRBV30 CAWSRDRGNYGYTF TGTGCCTGGAGCCGGGACAGGGGAAACTATGGCTACACCTTC
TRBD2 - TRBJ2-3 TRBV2 CASSPGTSGGTDTQYF TGTGCCAGCAGTCCCGGGACTAGCGGGGGCACAGATACGCAGTATTTT
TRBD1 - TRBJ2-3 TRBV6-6 CASRYRTGGSDTQYF TGTGCCAGCAGGTATAGGACAGGGGGCTCAGATACGCAGTATTTT
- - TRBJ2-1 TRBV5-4 CASSRRGGVMNEQFF TGTGCCAGCAGCAGGAGGGGGGGCGTAATGAATGAGCAGTTCTTC
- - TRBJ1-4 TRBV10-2 CASKKGGANEKLFF TGCGCCAGCAAAAAGGGTGGGGCGAATGAAAAACTGTTTTTT
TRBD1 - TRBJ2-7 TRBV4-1 CASSQNSGQGSGEQYF TGCGCCAGCAGCCAAAACTCGGGACAGGGGTCCGGCGAGCAGTACTTC
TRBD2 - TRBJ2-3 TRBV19 CASSILAGGDTQYF TGTGCCAGTAGTATCCTAGCGGGCGGGGATACGCAGTATTTT
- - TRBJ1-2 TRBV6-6 CASSDPALANYGYTF TGTGCCAGCAGCGACCCAGCCCTAGCTAACTATGGCTACACCTTC
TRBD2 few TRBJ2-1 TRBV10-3 CAIRELAGDAYNEQFF TGTGCCATCAGGGAACTAGCGGGAGATGCTTACAATGAGCAGTTCTTC
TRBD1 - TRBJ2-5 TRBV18 CASHRTGGSRETQYF TGTGCCAGCCACAGGACAGGGGGTTCAAGAGAGACCCAGTACTTC
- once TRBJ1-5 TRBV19 CASSIVVQGGNQPQHF TGTGCCAGTAGTATAGTGGTCCAGGGTGGGAATCAGCCCCAGCATTTT
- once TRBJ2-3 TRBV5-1 CASSLEGGEDTQYF TGCGCCAGCAGCTTGGAAGGGGGGGAAGATACGCAGTATTTT
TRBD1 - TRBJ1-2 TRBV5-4 CASSPGQGNYGYTF TGTGCCAGCAGCCCGGGACAGGGAAACTATGGCTACACCTTC
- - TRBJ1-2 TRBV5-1 CASSLVGAENYGYTF TGCGCCAGCAGCTTGGTTGGGGCCGAAAACTATGGCTACACCTTC
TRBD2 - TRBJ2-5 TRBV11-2 CASSLVPTGTSGGETQYF TGTGCCAGCAGCTTAGTTCCGACCGGGACTAGCGGCGGGGAGACCCAGTACTTC
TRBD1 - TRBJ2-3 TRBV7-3 CASSLQGAGTDTQYF TGTGCCAGCAGCTTACAGGGGGCGGGCACAGATACGCAGTATTTT
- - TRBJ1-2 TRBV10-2 CASTSPGGSDGYTF TGCGCCAGCACCTCCCCGGGGGGGTCCGATGGCTACACCTTC
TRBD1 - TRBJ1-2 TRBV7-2 CASSLPTGYGYTF TGTGCCAGCAGCTTACCGACAGGGTATGGCTACACCTTC
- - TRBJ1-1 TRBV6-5 CASERAYNSNTEAFF TGTGCCAGCGAGAGGGCCTACAACTCGAACACTGAAGCTTTCTTT
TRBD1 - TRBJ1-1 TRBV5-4 CASSPEGARTEAFF TGTGCCAGCAGCCCGGAGGGGGCAAGGACTGAAGCTTTCTTT
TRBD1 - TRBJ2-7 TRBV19 CASGTGNYEQYF TGTGCCAGTGGGACAGGGAACTACGAGCAGTACTTC
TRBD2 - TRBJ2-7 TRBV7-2 CASSTPTSGKWSYEQYF TGTGCCAGCAGCACCCCGACTAGCGGGAAGTGGTCCTACGAGCAGTACTTC
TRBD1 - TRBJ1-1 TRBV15 CATSRDLGGQDTEAFF TGTGCCACCAGCAGAGATCTAGGGGGCCAGGACACTGAAGCTTTCTTT
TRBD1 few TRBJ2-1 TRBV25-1 CASSVDRGRWDEQFF TGTGCCAGCAGTGTCGACAGGGGGCGATGGGATGAGCAGTTCTTC
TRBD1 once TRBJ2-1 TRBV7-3 CASSSKHRGDEQFF TGTGCCAGCAGCTCCAAACACAGGGGGGATGAGCAGTTCTTC
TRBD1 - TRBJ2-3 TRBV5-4 CASSLAQGGPDTQYF TGTGCCAGCAGCTTGGCACAGGGGGGACCAGATACGCAGTATTTT
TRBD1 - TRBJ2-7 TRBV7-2 CASSSRGTDYEQYF TGTGCCAGCAGCTCCAGGGGGACAGACTACGAGCAGTACTTC
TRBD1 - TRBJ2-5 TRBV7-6 CASRATGGGETQYF TGTGCCAGCAGGGCCACAGGGGGCGGGGAGACCCAGTACTTC